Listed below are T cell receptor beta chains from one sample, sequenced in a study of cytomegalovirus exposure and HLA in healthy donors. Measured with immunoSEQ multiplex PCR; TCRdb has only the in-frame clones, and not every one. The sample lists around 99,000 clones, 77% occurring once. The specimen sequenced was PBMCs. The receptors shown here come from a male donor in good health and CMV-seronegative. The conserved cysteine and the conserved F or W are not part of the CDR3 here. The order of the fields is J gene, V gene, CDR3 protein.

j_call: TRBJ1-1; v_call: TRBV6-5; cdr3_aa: ASSYSEGATEAF
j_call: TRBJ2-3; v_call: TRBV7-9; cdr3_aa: ASSPGRGIDPRTDTQY
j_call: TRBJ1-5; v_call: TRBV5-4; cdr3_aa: ASSRTGSNQPQH
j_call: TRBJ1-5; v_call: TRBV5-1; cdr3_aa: ASSPETGGGPQH
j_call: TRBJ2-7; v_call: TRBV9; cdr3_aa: ASSRGGGQGTYEQY
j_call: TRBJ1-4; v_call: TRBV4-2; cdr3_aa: ASSQDYGEGLF
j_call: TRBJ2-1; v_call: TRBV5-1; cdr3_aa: ASSIGTGGNNEQF
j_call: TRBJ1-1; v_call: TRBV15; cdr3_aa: ATSKDYIEAEAF
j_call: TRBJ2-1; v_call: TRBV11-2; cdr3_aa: ASTLPGNEQF
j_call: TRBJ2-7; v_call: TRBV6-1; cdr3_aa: ASSEVGTGGRYEQY
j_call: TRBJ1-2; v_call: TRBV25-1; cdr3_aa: ASTRDSYGYT
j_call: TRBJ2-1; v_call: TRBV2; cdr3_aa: ASSLTSGNNEQF
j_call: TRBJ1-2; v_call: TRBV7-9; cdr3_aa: ASSPNGDQGYT
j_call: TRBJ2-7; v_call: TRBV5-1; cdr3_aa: ASSLNQKTKYEQY
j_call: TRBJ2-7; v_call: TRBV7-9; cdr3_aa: ASSFSGSPAYEQY
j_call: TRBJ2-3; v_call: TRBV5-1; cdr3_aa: ASSLPTDTQY
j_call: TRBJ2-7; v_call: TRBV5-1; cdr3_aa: ASSRSSPSYEQY
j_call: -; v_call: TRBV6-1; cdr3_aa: ATRGGNSYEQY
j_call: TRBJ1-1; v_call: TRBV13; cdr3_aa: ASSPNRGLRNTEAF
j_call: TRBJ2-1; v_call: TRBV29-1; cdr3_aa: SVARTSGSGEQF
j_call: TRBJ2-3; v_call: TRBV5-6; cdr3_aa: ASSLEISGRAKDTQY
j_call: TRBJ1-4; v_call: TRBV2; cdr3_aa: ASRRTGATNEKLF
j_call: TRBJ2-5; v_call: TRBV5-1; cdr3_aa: ASSPGLAGGETQY
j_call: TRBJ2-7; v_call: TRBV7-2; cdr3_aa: ASSSSGQYSYEQY
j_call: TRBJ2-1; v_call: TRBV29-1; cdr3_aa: SVAGTSAYNEQF
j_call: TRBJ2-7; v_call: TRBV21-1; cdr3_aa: ASSTGTSGYEQY
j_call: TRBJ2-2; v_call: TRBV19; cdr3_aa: ASSIMARNTGELF
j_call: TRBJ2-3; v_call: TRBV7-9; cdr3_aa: ASSLGSGREWTDTQY
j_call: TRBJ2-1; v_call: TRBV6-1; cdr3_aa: ASSESLAGGQREQF
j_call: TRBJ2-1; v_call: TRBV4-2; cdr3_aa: ASSSGTGDYNEQF
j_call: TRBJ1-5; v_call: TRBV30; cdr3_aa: AWRYRGGGNQPQH
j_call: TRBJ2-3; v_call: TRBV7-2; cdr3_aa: ASSRDFNTDTQY
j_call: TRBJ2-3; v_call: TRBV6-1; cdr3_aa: ASGWPSTDTQY
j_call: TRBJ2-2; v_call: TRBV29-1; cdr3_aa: SVVEAGELF
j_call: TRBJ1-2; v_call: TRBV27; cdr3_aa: ASSSQATGYT
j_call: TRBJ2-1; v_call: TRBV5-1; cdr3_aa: ASSLVGDEQF
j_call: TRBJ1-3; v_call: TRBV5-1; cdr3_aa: ASSFGDSGNTIY
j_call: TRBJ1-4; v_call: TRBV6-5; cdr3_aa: ASSTRENEKLF
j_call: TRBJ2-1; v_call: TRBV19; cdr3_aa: ASSIASNEQF
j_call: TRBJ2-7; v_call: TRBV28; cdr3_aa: ASSSPGPRATSDYEQY